These 11 T cell receptor beta chains originate from one sample sequenced in a study of blood T cell repertoires in COVID-19. The repertoire was sequenced with immunoSEQ multiplex PCR; TCRdb's copy has only in-frame clones and lacks some. The data contain more than 85,000 clones, around 90% of them singletons. The material sequenced was peripheral blood. The receptors stem from a woman in her fifties or sixties with acute or convalescent COVID-19.

The V gene is TRBV27, the J gene TRBJ2-6, with 8 bases identical to TRBD2. CDR3 length: 19 residues. V dropped 0 bases and J dropped 0; count of bases not matched to a gene: 7. Germline V gene lookup returns CDR1 MNHEY and CDR2 SMNVEV (reference sequence). CDR3 sequence reads: CASSLSPLAGISGANVLTF. CDR3 sequence (DNA): TGTGCCAGCAGTTTATCCCCGCTAGCGGGTATCTCTGGGGCCAACGTCCTGACTTTC.

The chain is built from TRBV9 and TRBJ1-1; TRBD1 agrees at 9 bases. V was clipped by 4 bases and J by 5 bases; unmatched bases: 6. CDR3 size: 14 residues. The germline V gene has CDR1 SGDLS and CDR2 YYNGEE. The CDR3 coding sequence is TGTGCCAGCAGCCAGACAGGGGGGAGTACTGAAGCTTTCTTT. Its translation: CASSQTGGSTEAFF.

This rearrangement joins TRBV5-1 to TRBJ2-5, with 7 bases that match TRBD1. The V gene's germline CDR1 is SGHRS and CDR2 YFSETQ. The junction had 3 bases not matched to a gene; V was cut back by 0 bases and J by 1 base. The CDR3 sequence is 15 residues long. CDR3 in DNA: TGCGCCAGCAGCTTGGGACAGGGATTCCAAGAGACCCAGTACTTC. As protein: CASSLGQGFQETQYF. The variable domain in full, with the rest retrieved from reference TRBV5-1 and TRBJ2-5, is KAGVTQTPRYLIKTRGQQVTLSCSPISGHRSVSWYQQTPGQGLQFLFEYFSETQRNKGNFPGRFSGRQFSNSRSEMNVSTLELGDSALYLCASSLGQGFQETQYFGPGTRLLVL.

This sequence joins TRBV28 and TRBJ1-1, with D possibly TRBD1 on 6 matching bases. Germline V gives CDR1 MDHEN, CDR2 SYDVKM. This CDR3 is built from 13 residues. Trimming removed 4 bases from V and 6 bases from J, with 12 bases in between. The CDR3 reads CASSYGQYSEAFF. For the CDR3, the DNA is TGTGCCAGCAGTTACGGACAGTATTCTGAAGCTTTCTTT.

The J gene is TRBJ2-3, the V gene TRBV19, with TRBD2 identical over 8 bases. The V segment lost 6 bases and the J segment 2 bases; nucleotides outside the gene matches: 10. Germline CDR1 and CDR2: LNHDA and SQIVND (reference sequence). The CDR3 is 16 residues long. The CDR3 bases are TGTGCCAGTAGAATGACCGGACTAGCTACCACAGATACGCAGTATTTT. It is translated as CASRMTGLATTDTQYF.

The V gene is TRBV5-4, the J gene TRBJ2-2; D is unresolved. Germline lookup yields CDR1 SGHNT and CDR2 YYREEE (reference sequence). The CDR3 consists of 14 residues. V lost 0 bases and J lost 6, with 9 bases in between. The CDR3 here is CASSLELPPGELFF. The DNA for the CDR3 is TGTGCCAGCAGCTTGGAACTCCCACCCGGGGAGCTGTTTTTT.

The V gene is TRBV28, the J gene TRBJ1-1, with D possibly matching TRBD1 (5 bases). The CDR3 extends over 14 amino acids. Trimming stripped 6 bases from V and 4 bases from J, with 15 bases between. The germline V gene encodes CDR1 MDHEN and CDR2 SYDVKM. This CDR3 is CASSSRGATTEAFF. The CDR3 region has the DNA TGTGCCAGCAGCTCAAGGGGCGCCACCACTGAAGCTTTCTTT.

The chain is built from TRBV12-3 or TRBV12-4 and TRBJ1-2; D perhaps matches TRBD1 (6 bases). This CDR3 region has 12 residues. V lost 6 bases to trimming and J lost 4 bases, with 9 bases between them. CDR3 DNA sequence: TGTGCCAGCAGCCCAGGGGCCTATGGCTACACCTTC. Its translation is CASSPGAYGYTF.

Only one count was recorded for this clone. The chain employs TRBV6-5 and TRBJ2-3, with TRBD2 matching 8 bases. Trimming cost V 3 bases and J 6 bases; bases outside gene matches: 8. The CDR3 contains 15 residues. Germline CDR1 and CDR2: MNHEY and SVGAGI. The CDR3 DNA reads as TGTGCCAGCAGTTATAACGGGAGGGCGAGGGATACGCAGTATTTT. Translating it yields CASSYNGRARDTQYF.

The chain has TRBV10-1 and TRBJ2-3; 9 bases match TRBD2. V gave up 6 bases and J gave up 0 bases; unmatched junction bases: 7. Looked up from germline, CDR1 is WNHNN and CDR2 is SYGVQD (reference sequence). The CDR3 is 16 residues long. CDR3 protein: CASRGPAGGSTDTQYF. CDR3 coding DNA: TGCGCCAGCAGGGGCCCTGCGGGAGGGAGCACAGATACGCAGTATTTT.

V usage is TRBV6-5 and J usage is TRBJ1-6; D remains ambiguous. CDR1 is MNHEY, CDR2 SVGAGI, per germline. V shed 4 bases and J shed 10 bases, with 11 bases lying between them. This CDR3 has 13 residues. The CDR3 nucleotides are TGTGCCAGCAGTTTGAAGGAGAGGTCACCCCTCCACTTT. It encodes CASSLKERSPLHF.